This T cell receptor (beta chain) is drawn from a study of identical twins. General study findings and limits: Shared out-of-frame alpha sequences (those common to twins) showed excess low generation probability. Conclusions rested on cross-sectional statistics rather than following the same donors.

TCRdb used MiXCR to reprocess the 5' RACE reads, holding one entry per CDR3 protein. The sample consists of 500,000 to 650,000 distinct CDR3 sequences, roughly 6.6% of them appearing once. Comment on this clonotype: Its antigen remains unknown.

The sample was also reused in another study, on yellow fever vaccine responses in identical twins.

Sequenced sample: PBMCs. The clonotype was recovered from a woman between 18 and 29 years old in good health.

CDR3 DNA: TGTGCCAGCGCCCCCCGGGTCGGTGAGCAGTTCTTC. It codes for CASAPRVGEQFF. The chain carries TRBV2 and TRBJ2-1; D is ambiguous. CDR1 SNHLY and CDR2 FYNNEI come from the germline V gene. Trimming shortened V by 8 bases and J by 9 bases, and 14 bases separated the two germline ends. The CDR3 spans 12 residues.